These T cell receptor beta chains were read from a single sample in a study of CD8 T cells in ankylosing spondylitis. TCRdb re-derived calls from the 5' RACE reads in MiXCR, one entry per CDR3 protein. The sample lists about 800,000 distinct CDR3 sequences; approximately 12% were seen once. What was sequenced was blood, either unsorted or a sorted T cell fraction (not recorded which). These receptors originate from a male donor with ankylosing spondylitis. The conserved cysteine and the conserved F or W are not part of the CDR3 here.

v_call | cdr3_aa
TRBV7-2 | ASSVTTGLASQAQY
TRBV29-1 | SVEPGTETQY
TRBV7-2 | ASSLGLQGSTDTQY
TRBV4-3 | ASSQVTGYNSPLH
TRBV5-1 | ASSLAPGPNTGELF
TRBV20-1 | SALGLSHEQF
TRBV5-4 | ASSRSGWGNEKLF
TRBV4-3 | ASSHNGEAF
TRBV15 | ATSREAAGAAYNEQF
TRBV20-1 | SALILNTEAF
TRBV5-1 | ASSLDKVLRDRSTDTQY
TRBV18 | ASSERDRVYGYT
TRBV25-1 | ASRLAGGFTDTQY
TRBV6-2/TRBV6-3 | ASSYVGTDTEAF
TRBV7-9 | ASSLGLAGEWTDTQY
TRBV12-3/TRBV12-4 | AVAANEKLF
TRBV27 | ASSPQRSYGYT
TRBV7-2 | ASSLIGRNTEAF
TRBV5-1 | ASSRGVPDSLH
TRBV7-6 | ASSLTYWDIQETQY
TRBV7-2 | ASSLIAGEWNEQF
TRBV20-1 | SASFGGNEKLF
TRBV29-1 | SVEGRGFTEAF
TRBV7-2 | ASSLGPGREGNTIY
TRBV20-1 | SARNSERGSYEQY
TRBV6-2/TRBV6-3 | ASGFRYSYEQY
TRBV2 | ASIQNPGGNQPQH
TRBV29-1 | SVRGFIGVGRAVTDTQY
TRBV7-9 | ASSLGSLGETQY
TRBV6-5 | ASSYSYRGSETQY
TRBV29-1 | SARTGEPWSNQPQH
TRBV3-1 | ASSQAPGTSGYEQY
TRBV29-1 | SVRGTSGTLFYEQY
TRBV6-2/TRBV6-3 | ASSYPGQDFYEQY
TRBV7-9 | GSRSSAYHEQY
TRBV7-6 | ASSLGAGWYNEQF
TRBV4-2 | ASSLTAGLTDHEQY
TRBV20-1 | SARLNRATEAF
TRBV20-1 | SAKERGLRAF
TRBV4-2 | ASSHKGDRGLTVQPQH
TRBV11-2 | ASSFTTANEQY
TRBV12-3/TRBV12-4 | ASSFRDRGTEAF
TRBV15 | ATSREVAGYTGELF
TRBV20-1 | SASRTESGLNSPLH
TRBV3-1 | ASRKAETSYEQY
TRBV7-2 | ASSLVVTGGSPLH
TRBV29-1 | SVARGTGEYNEQF
TRBV7-2 | ASGTFHYGYT
TRBV7-9 | ASSFSRGTTDTQY
TRBV5-1 | ASSKDSYGYT
TRBV12-5 | ASGLGLAGGPRTDTQY
TRBV7-2 | ASSLDGHQPQH
TRBV7-2 | ASSFLAGAYEQY
TRBV24-1 | ATSDPFGSGVDTQY
TRBV24-1 | ATSDPTGTSGTLLPGELF